Following are 29 T cell receptor beta chains from one sample sequenced in a study of Ad26.COV2.S vaccination and SARS-CoV-2 variants. Described treatment: 19 received Ad26.COV2.S at low or high dose, single or two shots; 5 received placebo; per-sample allocation not given. Day 63 following the first vaccine or placebo injection was when the samples were taken. The method was immunoSEQ multiplex PCR; TCRdb's version includes in-frame clones alone and lacks a portion of them. The sample has about 680,000 clones, roughly 90% seen once; the top ten hold over 1.3%. The material was peripheral blood, obtained in a trial of Ad26.COV2.S vaccine versus placebo. The receptor set was obtained from a person between 18 and 65 years old who received the Ad26.COV2.S COVID-19 vaccine or a placebo.

The chain employs TRBV5-4 and TRBJ1-2; D is unresolved. The CDR3 has 15 amino acids. V was cut by 4 bases and J by 1 base, with 14 bases left in between. Germline CDR1 is SGHNT and CDR2 is YYREEE (reference sequence). The CDR3 here is CASSAPSGHNYGYTF. In nucleotides, the CDR3 is TGTGCCAGCAGCGCGCCCTCGGGCCATAACTATGGCTACACCTTC.

This chain links TRBV6-5 with TRBJ2-7; D is possibly TRBD2 (5 bases). The V gene's germline CDR1 is MNHEY and CDR2 SVGAGI. V lost 4 bases, J lost 7 bases, and 17 bases lay in between. There are 14 residues in the CDR3. The CDR3 here is CASSSTGILTEQYF. The CDR3 DNA follows: TGTGCCAGCAGTTCCACCGGGATTCTTACGGAGCAGTACTTC.

About this clone: Other DNA variants within this sample encode the same CDR3. The gene calls are TRBV7-9 and TRBJ2-2; D perhaps matches TRBD2 (6 bases). V dropped 5 bases and J dropped 1 base, with 14 bases sitting between them. The CDR3 has 16 amino acids. Germline V gene lookup returns CDR1 SEHNR and CDR2 FQNEAQ (reference sequence). CDR3 sequence reads: CASSPRAGLNTGELFF. For the CDR3, the DNA is TGTGCCAGCAGCCCGAGGGCGGGGTTGAACACCGGGGAGCTGTTTTTT.

This rearrangement joins TRBV7-8 to TRBJ2-2; TRBD2 might be the D (5 bases). Trimming left V 1 base short and J 4 bases short, with 16 bases between. This CDR3 region has 17 residues. The germline V gene has CDR1 SGHVS and CDR2 FQNEAQ. The DNA for the CDR3 is TGTGCCAGCAGCTTAGTATACGGGGATTACTTCACCGGGGAGCTGTTTTTT. This translates into CASSLVYGDYFTGELFF.

The V gene is TRBV20-1, the J gene TRBJ2-1; D call uncertain. This CDR3 spans 15 amino acids. V was pared by 3 bases and J by 6 bases, with 18 bases between. Looked up from germline, CDR1 is DFQATT and CDR2 is SNEGSKA (reference sequence). Here the CDR3 DNA reads TGCAGTGCTAGTCTCAGGACCGGACCCTCCAATGAGCAGTTCTTC. This encodes CSASLRTGPSNEQFF.

This chain joins TRBV10-3 and TRBJ2-5, with 13 bases identical to TRBD2. Germline values: CDR1 ENHRY, CDR2 SYGVKD. The CDR3 length is 15 residues. Trimming cost V 0 bases and J 6 bases; bases outside gene matches: 1. CDR3 sequence (DNA): TGTGCCATCAGTGAGTCGACTAGCGGGGGGAAGACCCAGTACTTC. The encoded protein is CAISESTSGGKTQYF.

The chain joins TRBV18 to TRBJ1-1; no definite D call. The V and J ends lost 2 bases and 6 bases respectively, with 7 bases between them. The CDR3 consists of 12 residues. CDR1 KGHSH and CDR2 LQKENI come from the germline V gene. CDR3 loop: CASSPGPAEAFF. DNA for the CDR3: TGTGCCAGCTCACCAGGGCCCGCTGAAGCTTTCTTT.

The rearrangement links TRBV7-9 to TRBJ1-1; no firm D call. CDR3 length: 13 residues. CDR1 and CDR2 (germline): SEHNR, FQNEAQ (reference sequence). V was pared by 3 bases and J by 5 bases, with 10 bases between. The CDR3: CASSFTKGTEAFF. The DNA of the CDR3 is TGTGCCAGCAGCTTCACAAAAGGGACTGAAGCTTTCTTT.

The rearrangement links TRBV5-1 to TRBJ1-2, with 8 nucleotides matching TRBD1. Germline V gene sequence: CDR1 SGHRS, CDR2 YFSETQ. Unmatched junction bases numbered 4, after V lost 2 bases and J lost 1 base. The CDR3 length is 15 residues. DNA of the CDR3: TGCGCCAGCAGCTTAGCAGGGGGCCGTAACTATGGCTACACCTTC. As protein: CASSLAGGRNYGYTF.

The CDR3 spells CASSLVRGSYGYTF. The CDR3 region has the DNA TGTGCCAGCAGCTTGGTCAGAGGCAGTTATGGCTACACCTTC. The rearrangement uses TRBV5-8 and TRBJ1-2; no clear D gene. This CDR3 region has 14 residues. The ends were cut back, 0 bases at V and 5 bases at J, with 11 bases in the middle. Looked up from germline, CDR1 is SGHTS and CDR2 is YDEGEE.

V and J are TRBV19 and TRBJ2-1; 8 nucleotides match TRBD1. This CDR3 region has 15 residues. Germline V lookup: CDR1 LNHDA, CDR2 SQIVND (reference sequence). Trimming at V came to 3 bases and at J to 3 bases, leaving 4 bases not matched to a gene. The CDR3 sequence is CASSISRGLYNEQFF. The DNA for the CDR3 is TGTGCCAGTAGTATCAGCAGGGGGCTCTACAATGAGCAGTTCTTC.

The chain carries TRBV30 and TRBJ1-5, with 7 bases identical to TRBD1. CDR3 length equals 13 residues. Germline CDR1 reads GTSNPN; CDR2 reads SVGIG (reference sequence). V lost 7 bases and J lost 0; bases outside the gene matches: 3. The CDR3 region has the DNA TGTGCCTCGACAGGGTCTAGCAATCAGCCCCAGCATTTT. Translating gives CASTGSSNQPQHF.

V gene TRBV7-2 combines with J gene TRBJ1-1, with D hard to call. The CDR3 consists of 14 residues. Trimming took 1 base from V and 1 from J, leaving 7 bases between them. Germline values: CDR1 SGHTA, CDR2 FQGNSA. For the CDR3, the DNA is TGTGCCAGCAGCTTAGGCCCCTCGAACACTGAAGCTTTCTTT. Translated: CASSLGPSNTEAFF.

The chain couples TRBV7-9 to TRBJ1-5; a possible D gene is TRBD1 (5 bases). Deletions cut 1 base from V and 1 base from J, with 17 bases between. Germline V CDR1 and CDR2: SEHNR, FQNEAQ (reference sequence). This CDR3 comprises 18 residues. This chain's CDR3 is CASSLEGETDYSNQPQHF. In DNA, the CDR3 is TGTGCCAGCAGCTTAGAGGGTGAGACAGATTACAGCAATCAGCCCCAGCATTTT.

The chain combines TRBV5-4 with TRBJ2-7; TRBD1 might be the D (6 bases). V lost 0 bases and J 0 bases, leaving 10 bases between the germline ends. The CDR3 spans 15 residues. CDR1 is SGHNT and CDR2 is YYREEE in the germline V gene (reference sequence). CDR3 sequence (DNA): TGTGCCAGCAGCTTGGACAGGGTTCGCTCCTACGAGCAGTACTTC. Its translation: CASSLDRVRSYEQYF. Looking up the rest from reference TRBV5-4 and TRBJ2-7 gives the full variable domain: ETGVTQSPTHLIKTRGQQVTLRCSSQSGHNTVSWYQQALGQGPQFIFQYYREEENGRGNFPPRFSGLQFPNYSSELNVNALELDDSALYLCASSLDRVRSYEQYFGPGTRLTVT.

This clone has only a few counts. The chain carries TRBV13 and TRBJ2-7; TRBD1 agrees at 8 bases. The V gene's germline CDR1 is PRHDT and CDR2 FYEKMQ (reference sequence). This CDR3 region has 17 residues. V was pared by 0 bases and J by 0 bases, with 7 bases of the junction left unmatched. The CDR3 DNA reads as TGTGCCAGCAGCTTAGGCGGGACAGGTTATAGCTCCTACGAGCAGTACTTC. Encoded protein: CASSLGGTGYSSYEQYF.

The chain combines TRBV11-2 with TRBJ1-5; tentative D call: TRBD1 (5 bases). Per germline, CDR1 SGHAT and CDR2 FQNNGV. Trimming shortened V by 3 bases and J by 0 bases, and 9 bases separated the two germline ends. There are 15 residues in the CDR3. The CDR3 bases are TGTGCCAGCAGCTTCTCAGGGCTTAGCAATCAGCCCCAGCATTTT. Translated, it gives CASSFSGLSNQPQHF.

This chain links TRBV14 with TRBJ2-3; 14 nucleotides match TRBD2. The trim removed 4 bases at V and 3 bases at J, leaving 6 bases unmatched. The CDR3 totals 17 residues. CDR1 is SGHDN, CDR2 FVKESK, per germline. CDR3 amino acids: CASSPRTSGGITDTQYF. In nucleotides, the CDR3 is TGTGCCAGCAGCCCTCGGACTAGCGGGGGGATTACAGATACGCAGTATTTT.

V and J are TRBV7-2 and TRBJ2-2; D is possibly TRBD1 or TRBD2 (6 bases each). This CDR3 is 16 amino acids long. Germline values: CDR1 SGHTA, CDR2 FQGNSA. Trimming shortened V by 3 bases and J by 2 bases, and 13 bases separated the two germline ends. This CDR3 reads CASSLNGGGNTGELFF. The CDR3 DNA follows: TGTGCCAGCAGCTTGAACGGGGGCGGCAACACCGGGGAGCTGTTTTTT.

V and J are TRBV14 and TRBJ2-7; D is tentatively TRBD1 or TRBD2 (5 bases each). This CDR3 is built from 14 residues. V shed 1 base and J shed 3 bases, with 10 bases lying between them. CDR1 SGHDN and CDR2 FVKESK come from the germline V gene. CDR3 nucleotide sequence: TGTGCCAGCAGCCAAGGTGGGGCGGGCTACGAGCAGTACTTC. Translation: CASSQGGAGYEQYF.

The chain is built from TRBV15 and TRBJ2-3; 10 bases match TRBD2. The germline V gene encodes CDR1 LNHNV and CDR2 YYDKDF (reference sequence). CDR3 length: 17 amino acids. V lost 0 bases to trimming and J lost 6 bases; unmatched junction nucleotides: 9. The CDR3 sequence is CATSRDRSSGRGDTQYF. The CDR3 DNA sequence: TGTGCCACCAGCAGAGATCGTTCTAGCGGGAGAGGTGATACGCAGTATTTT.

CDR3 in amino acids: CASSLDRGPYNEQFF. The CDR3 DNA reads TGTGCCAGCAGCTTGGACAGGGGACCCTACAATGAGCAGTTCTTC. The chain employs TRBV3-1 (or the pseudogene TRBV3-2) and TRBJ2-1, with TRBD1 matching over 9 bases. Germline V CDR1 and CDR2: LGHDT, YNNKEL (reference sequence). The CDR3 contains 15 residues. J gave up 2 bases and V 5 bases, and 4 bases lay outside the gene matches.

This clone was counted only a few times. This sequence joins TRBV6-4 and TRBJ2-7; maybe TRBD1 (5 bases). Trimming removed 0 bases from V and 0 bases from J, with 18 bases in between. CDR3 length: 18 residues. Germline V gene lookup returns CDR1 MRHNA and CDR2 SNTAGT. CDR3: CASSDSAGQGPSSYEQYF. CDR3 coding DNA: TGTGCCAGCAGTGACTCAGCTGGGCAGGGCCCCTCCTCCTACGAGCAGTACTTC.

The rearrangement uses TRBV5-1 and TRBJ1-1; 7 bases map to TRBD1. CDR1 and CDR2 (germline): SGHRS, YFSETQ. Germline trimming cut 4 bases from V and 3 bases from J; bases unmatched to any gene: 6. This CDR3 contains 14 residues. This CDR3 is CASSTDRAYTEAFF. CDR3 bases: TGCGCCAGCAGCACAGACAGGGCCTACACTGAAGCTTTCTTT.

This chain uses TRBV5-6 with TRBJ2-1; 8 nucleotides agree with TRBD2. Germline-derived CDR1 and CDR2 are SGHDT and YYEEEE. V lost 6 bases to trimming and J lost 4 bases; unmatched junction nucleotides: 6. The CDR3 runs 14 residues. CDR3 coding DNA: TGTGCCAGCACGCGAGCGGGAGTTTACAATGAGCAGTTCTTC. It yields the protein CASTRAGVYNEQFF.

The chain carries TRBV5-1 and TRBJ2-2; no clear D. The CDR3 is made up of 15 amino acids. Deletions cut 4 bases from V and 1 base from J, with 11 bases between. CDR1 is SGHRS and CDR2 is YFSETQ in the germline V gene. CDR3: CASSEGNENTGELFF. CDR3 sequence (DNA): TGCGCCAGCAGCGAAGGGAATGAGAACACCGGGGAGCTGTTTTTT.

This chain links TRBV3-1 (or the pseudogene TRBV3-2) with TRBJ1-5; 11 positions match TRBD1. V was pared by 4 bases and J by 4 bases, with 3 bases of the junction left unmatched. The CDR3 covers 15 residues. Germline V lookup: CDR1 LGHDT, CDR2 YNNKEL (reference sequence). The CDR3 nucleotides are TGTGCCAGCAGCCTGGGGACAGGGGGGAATCAGCCCCAGCATTTT. This codes for CASSLGTGGNQPQHF.

This chain connects TRBV5-1 to TRBJ1-2; the match to TRBD1 covers 11 bases. The length of the CDR3 is 15 residues. CDR1 is SGHRS and CDR2 is YFSETQ in the germline V gene. Losses at the gene ends were 4 bases for V and 2 bases for J; bases not matched to a gene: 4. The CDR3 sequence: CASSNRDRGNYGYTF. CDR3 bases: TGCGCCAGCAGCAACCGGGACAGGGGGAACTATGGCTACACCTTC.

This clone has more than one count but fewer than ten. The rearrangement links TRBV11-2 to TRBJ1-2; D gene uncertain. The V and J ends lost 4 bases and 4 bases respectively, with 13 bases between them. Germline lookup yields CDR1 SGHAT and CDR2 FQNNGV. The CDR3 loop spans 14 amino acids. CDR3 residues: CASSSQEGGYGYTF. The CDR3 nucleotides read TGTGCCAGCAGCTCCCAGGAGGGAGGCTATGGCTACACCTTC. The variable domain in full, with the rest retrieved from reference TRBV11-2 and TRBJ1-2, is EAGVAQSPRYKIIEKRQSVAFWCNPISGHATLYWYQQILGQGPKLLIQFQNNGVVDDSQLPKDRFSAERLKGVDSTLKIQPAKLEDSAVYLCASSSQEGGYGYTFGSGTRLTVV.